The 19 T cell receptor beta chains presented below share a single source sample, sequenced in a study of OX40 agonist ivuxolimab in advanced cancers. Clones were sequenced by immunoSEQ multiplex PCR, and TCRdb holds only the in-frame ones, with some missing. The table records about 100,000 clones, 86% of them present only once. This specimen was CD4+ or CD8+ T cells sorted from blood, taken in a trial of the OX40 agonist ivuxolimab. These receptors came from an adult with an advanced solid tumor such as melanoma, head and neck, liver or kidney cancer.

CDR3 region: CASSDGQEETQYF. Here the CDR3 DNA reads TGCGCCAGCAGTGACGGGCAGGAAGAGACCCAGTACTTC. The rearrangement links TRBV10-1 to TRBJ2-5, with D uncertain. Germline CDR1 is WNHNN and CDR2 is SYGVQD (reference sequence). Between the trimmed V and J ends, which lost 3 bases and 3 bases, there was a span of 8 bases. The CDR3 is 13 residues long.

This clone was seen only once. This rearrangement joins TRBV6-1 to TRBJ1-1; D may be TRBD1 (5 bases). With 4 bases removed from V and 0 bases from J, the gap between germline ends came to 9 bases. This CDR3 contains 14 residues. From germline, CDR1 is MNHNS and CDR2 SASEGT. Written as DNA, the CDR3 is TGTGCCAGCAGTGGACAGCGGATGAACACTGAAGCTTTCTTT. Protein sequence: CASSGQRMNTEAFF.

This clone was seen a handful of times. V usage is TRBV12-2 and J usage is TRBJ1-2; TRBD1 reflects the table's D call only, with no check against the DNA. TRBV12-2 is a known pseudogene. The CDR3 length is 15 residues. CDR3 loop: CASRPPGWGYYGYTF. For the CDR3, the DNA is TGTGCAAGTCGCCCCCCAGGGTGGGGTTACTATGGCTACACCTTC.

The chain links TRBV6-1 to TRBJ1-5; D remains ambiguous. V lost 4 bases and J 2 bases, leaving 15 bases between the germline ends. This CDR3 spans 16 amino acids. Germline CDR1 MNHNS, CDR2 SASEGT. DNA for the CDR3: TGTGCCAGCAGTGTAATGATGGGGTCCGGCAATCAGCCCCAGCATTTT. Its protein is CASSVMMGSGNQPQHF.

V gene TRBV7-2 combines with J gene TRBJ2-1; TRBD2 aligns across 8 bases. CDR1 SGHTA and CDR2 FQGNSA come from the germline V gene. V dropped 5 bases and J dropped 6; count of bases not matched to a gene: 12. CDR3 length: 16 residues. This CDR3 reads CASSPYPVAGTNEQFF. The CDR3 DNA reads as TGTGCCAGCAGCCCCTACCCCGTAGCGGGAACCAATGAGCAGTTCTTC.

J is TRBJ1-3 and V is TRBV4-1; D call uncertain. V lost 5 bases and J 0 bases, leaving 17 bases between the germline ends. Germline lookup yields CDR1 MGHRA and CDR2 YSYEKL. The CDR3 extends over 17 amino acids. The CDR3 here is CASSASPSGDSGNTIYF. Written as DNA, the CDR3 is TGCGCCAGCAGCGCAAGTCCCTCGGGTGACTCTGGAAACACCATATATTTT.

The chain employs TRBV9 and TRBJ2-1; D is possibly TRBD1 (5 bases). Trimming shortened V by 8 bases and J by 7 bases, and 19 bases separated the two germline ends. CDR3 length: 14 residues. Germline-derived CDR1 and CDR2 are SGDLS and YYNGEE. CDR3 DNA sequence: TGTGCCAGTACCCCAGGGCAGGGAAGGAATGAGCAGTTCTTC. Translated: CASTPGQGRNEQFF. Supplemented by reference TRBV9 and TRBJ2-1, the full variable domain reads DSGVTQTPKHLITATGQRVTLRCSPRSGDLSVYWYQQSLDQGLQFLIQYYNGEERAKGNILERFSAQQFPDLHSELNLSSLELGDSALYFCASTPGQGRNEQFFGPGTRLTVL.

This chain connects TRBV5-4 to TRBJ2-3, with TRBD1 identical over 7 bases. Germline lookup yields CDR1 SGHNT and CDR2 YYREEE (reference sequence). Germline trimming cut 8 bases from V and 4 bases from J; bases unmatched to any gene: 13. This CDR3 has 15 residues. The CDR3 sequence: CASIDRAGGSDTQYF. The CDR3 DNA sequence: TGTGCCAGTATCGACAGGGCAGGGGGATCAGATACGCAGTATTTT.

The CDR3 protein is CASSWTGANTEAFF. The CDR3 bases are TGTGCCAGCAGCTGGACAGGGGCCAACACTGAAGCTTTCTTT. This chain joins TRBV2 and TRBJ1-1, with 9 nucleotides matching TRBD1. The length of the CDR3 is 14 residues. The V gene end was trimmed by 6 bases and the J gene end by 2 bases; junction bases not matched to a gene: 4. Germline CDR1 SNHLY, CDR2 FYNNEI.

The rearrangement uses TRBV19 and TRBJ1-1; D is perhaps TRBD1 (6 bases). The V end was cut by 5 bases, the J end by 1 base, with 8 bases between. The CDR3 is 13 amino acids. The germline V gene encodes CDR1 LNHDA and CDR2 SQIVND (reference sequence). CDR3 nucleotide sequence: TGTGCCAGTAGTCAGGGGACGAACACTGAAGCTTTCTTT. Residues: CASSQGTNTEAFF.

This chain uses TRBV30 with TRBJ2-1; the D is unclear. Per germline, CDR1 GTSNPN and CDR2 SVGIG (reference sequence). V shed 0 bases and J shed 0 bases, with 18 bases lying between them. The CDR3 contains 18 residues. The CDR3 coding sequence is TGTGCCTGGAGTGTTGGGGTGTTCGGCAGTAGCTCCTACAATGAGCAGTTCTTC. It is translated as CAWSVGVFGSSSYNEQFF.

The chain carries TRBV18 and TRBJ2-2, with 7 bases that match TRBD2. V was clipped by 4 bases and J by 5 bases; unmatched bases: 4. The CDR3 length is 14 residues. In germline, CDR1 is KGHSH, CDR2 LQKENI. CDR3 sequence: CASSLPGGTGELFF. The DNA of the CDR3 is TGTGCCAGCTCACTACCGGGAGGTACCGGGGAGCTGTTTTTT.

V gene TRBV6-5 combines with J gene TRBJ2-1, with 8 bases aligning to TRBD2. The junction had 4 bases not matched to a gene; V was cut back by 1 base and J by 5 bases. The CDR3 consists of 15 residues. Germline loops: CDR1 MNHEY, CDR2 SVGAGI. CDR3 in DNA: TGTGCCAGCAGTTACTTCGCGGGGGGTAACAATGAGCAGTTCTTC. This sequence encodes CASSYFAGGNNEQFF.

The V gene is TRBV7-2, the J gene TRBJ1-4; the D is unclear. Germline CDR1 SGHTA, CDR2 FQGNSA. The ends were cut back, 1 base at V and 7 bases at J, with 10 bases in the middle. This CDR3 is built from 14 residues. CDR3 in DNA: TGTGCCAGCAGCTTAGGGGCCCGCGGTGAAAAACTGTTTTTT. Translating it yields CASSLGARGEKLFF. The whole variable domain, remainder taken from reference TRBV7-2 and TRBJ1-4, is GAGVSQSPSNKVTEKGKDVELRCDPISGHTALYWYRQSLGQGLEFLIYFQGNSAPDKSGLPSDRFSAERTGGSVSTLTIQRTQQEDSAVYLCASSLGARGEKLFFGSGTQLSVL.

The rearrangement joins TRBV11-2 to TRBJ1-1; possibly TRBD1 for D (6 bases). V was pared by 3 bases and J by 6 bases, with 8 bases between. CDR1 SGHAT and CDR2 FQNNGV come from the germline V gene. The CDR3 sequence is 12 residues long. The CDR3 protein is CASSFYRAEAFF. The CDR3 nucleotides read TGTGCCAGCAGCTTTTACAGGGCTGAAGCTTTCTTT.

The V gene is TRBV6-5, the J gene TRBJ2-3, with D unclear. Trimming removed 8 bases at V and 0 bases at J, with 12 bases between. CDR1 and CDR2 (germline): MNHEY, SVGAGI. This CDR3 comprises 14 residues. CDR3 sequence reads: CASSPTASTDTQYF. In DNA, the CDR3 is TGTGCCAGCTCCCCCACGGCTAGCACAGATACGCAGTATTTT.

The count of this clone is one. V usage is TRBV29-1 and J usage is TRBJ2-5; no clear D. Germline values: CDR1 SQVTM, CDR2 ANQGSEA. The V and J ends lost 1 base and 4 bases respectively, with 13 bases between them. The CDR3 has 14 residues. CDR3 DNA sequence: TGCAGCGTTGAAGGGTTGGGGTTAAGAGAGACCCAGTACTTC. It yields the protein CSVEGLGLRETQYF.

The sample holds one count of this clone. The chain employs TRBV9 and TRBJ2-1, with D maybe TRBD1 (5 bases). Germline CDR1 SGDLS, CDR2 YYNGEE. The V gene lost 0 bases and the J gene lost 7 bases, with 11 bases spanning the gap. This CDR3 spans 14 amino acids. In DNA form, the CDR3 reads TGTGCCAGCAGCGTAGCTGGGGCCTGGAATGAGCAGTTCTTC. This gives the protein CASSVAGAWNEQFF.

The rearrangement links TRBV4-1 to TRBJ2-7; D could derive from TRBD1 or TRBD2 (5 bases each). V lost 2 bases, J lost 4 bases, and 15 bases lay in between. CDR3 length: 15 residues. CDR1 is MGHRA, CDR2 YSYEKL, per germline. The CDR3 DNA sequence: TGCGCCAGCAGCCAAAGGGAGACAGATCGTTACGAGCAGTACTTC. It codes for CASSQRETDRYEQYF.